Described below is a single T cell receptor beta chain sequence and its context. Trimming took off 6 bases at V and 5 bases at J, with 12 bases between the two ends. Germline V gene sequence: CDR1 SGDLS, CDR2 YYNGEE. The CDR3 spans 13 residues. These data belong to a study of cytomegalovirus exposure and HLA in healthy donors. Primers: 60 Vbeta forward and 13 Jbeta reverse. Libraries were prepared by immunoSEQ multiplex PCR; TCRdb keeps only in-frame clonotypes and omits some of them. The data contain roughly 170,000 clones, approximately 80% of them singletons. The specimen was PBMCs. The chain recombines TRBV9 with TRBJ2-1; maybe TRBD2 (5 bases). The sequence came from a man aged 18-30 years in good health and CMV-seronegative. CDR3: CASKRSGNNEQFF. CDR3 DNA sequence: TGTGCCAGCAAAAGGTCGGGGAACAATGAGCAGTTCTTC.